This TCR beta chain was observed in a study of OX40 agonist ivuxolimab in advanced cancers. TCRdb's table, derived via immunoSEQ multiplex PCR, lists solely in-frame clones and lacks some. This sample yields approximately 60,000 clones, of which about four fifths are seen a single time; 1% belongs to the top ten. The sample consisted of CD4+ or CD8+ T cells sorted from blood, taken in a trial of the OX40 agonist ivuxolimab. This sequence originates from an adult with an advanced solid tumor such as melanoma, head and neck, liver or kidney cancer.

CDR3: CASSLADRPLGGYTF. CDR3 bases: TGTGCCAGCAGCTTGGCAGACAGGCCCTTAGGGGGCTACACCTTC. The gene calls are TRBV7-9 and TRBJ1-2; a possible D gene is TRBD1 (6 bases). CDR3 length: 15 residues. Looked up from germline, CDR1 is SEHNR and CDR2 is FQNEAQ (reference sequence). V was pared by 3 bases and J by 8 bases, with 19 bases between.